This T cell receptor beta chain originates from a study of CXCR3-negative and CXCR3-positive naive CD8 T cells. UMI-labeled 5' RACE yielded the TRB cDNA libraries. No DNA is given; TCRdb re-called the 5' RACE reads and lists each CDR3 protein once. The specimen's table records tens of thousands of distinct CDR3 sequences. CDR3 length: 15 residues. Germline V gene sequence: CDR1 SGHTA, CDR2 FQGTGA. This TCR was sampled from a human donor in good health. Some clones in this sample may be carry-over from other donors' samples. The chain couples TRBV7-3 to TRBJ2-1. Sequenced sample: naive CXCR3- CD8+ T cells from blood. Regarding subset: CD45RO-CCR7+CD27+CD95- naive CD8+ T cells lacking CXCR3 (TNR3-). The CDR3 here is CASSLGPRSYNEQFF.